The 22 T cell receptor beta chains in this list originate from one sample, sequenced in a study of blood T cell repertoires in COVID-19. Assay: immunoSEQ multiplex PCR; the TCRdb copy retains only in-frame clones and omits some. The sample yields roughly 70,000 clones, roughly 80% seen once. The sample consisted of peripheral blood. Receptors originate from a man in his 70s who had recovered from COVID-19.

The chain recombines TRBV18 with TRBJ1-2; 8 bases fit TRBD1. Trimming removed 6 bases from V and 7 bases from J; junction bases left unmatched: 10. The CDR3 extends over 14 amino acids. Germline CDR1 is KGHSH and CDR2 is LQKENI. Written as DNA, the CDR3 is TGTGCCAGCTCTGCCGACAGGGGAGAGGGTGGCTACACCTTC. Translation: CASSADRGEGGYTF.

The chain employs TRBV5-1 and TRBJ2-2; 7 nucleotides agree with TRBD2. V trimming: 4 bases; J trimming: 2 bases; junction bases outside the gene matches: 8. The CDR3 length is 16 residues. CDR1 SGHRS and CDR2 YFSETQ come from the germline V gene. The CDR3, as DNA: TGCGCCAGCAGCGTCGAGCTAGCGGAAAACACCGGGGAGCTGTTTTTT. Protein sequence: CASSVELAENTGELFF. Complete variable domain (other parts from reference TRBV5-1 and TRBJ2-2): KAGVTQTPRYLIKTRGQQVTLSCSPISGHRSVSWYQQTPGQGLQFLFEYFSETQRNKGNFPGRFSGRQFSNSRSEMNVSTLELGDSALYLCASSVELAENTGELFFGEGSRLTVL.

The chain couples TRBV6-6 to TRBJ1-5; D is possibly TRBD1 (5 bases). The V end was cut by 0 bases, the J end by 4 bases, with 10 bases between. The germline V gene has CDR1 MNHNY and CDR2 SVGAGI (reference sequence). The CDR3 has 15 amino acids. CDR3 sequence: CASSYSGGVNQPQHF. DNA of the CDR3: TGTGCCAGCAGTTACTCGGGGGGGGTTAATCAGCCCCAGCATTTT.

The V gene is TRBV19, the J gene TRBJ1-4, with D perhaps TRBD1 (5 bases). Germline-derived CDR1 and CDR2 are LNHDA and SQIVND (reference sequence). V dropped 5 bases and J dropped 8 bases, with 15 bases sitting between them. This CDR3 has 14 amino acids. The CDR3 loop reads CASSSQTGGEKLFF. In DNA form, the CDR3 reads TGTGCCAGTAGTTCCCAAACCGGGGGGGAAAAACTGTTTTTT.

The CDR3 here is CASSFEPNEAFF. The DNA for the CDR3 is TGTGCCAGCAGCTTTGAGCCTAATGAAGCTTTCTTT. V usage is TRBV7-9 and J usage is TRBJ1-1; D is undetermined. Trimming stripped 3 bases from V and 7 bases from J, with 9 bases between. The CDR3 is 12 residues long. Germline V gene lookup returns CDR1 SEHNR and CDR2 FQNEAQ (reference sequence). Full variable domain (outside the CDR3, taken from reference TRBV7-9 and TRBJ1-1): DTGVSQNPRHKITKRGQNVTFRCDPISEHNRLYWYRQTLGQGPEFLTYFQNEAQLEKSRLLSDRFSAERPKGSFSTLEIQRTEQGDSAMYLCASSFEPNEAFFGQGTRLTVV.

The chain carries TRBV12-5 and TRBJ2-1; 8 bases align to TRBD2. This CDR3 has 15 residues. Per the germline V gene, CDR1 is LGHNT and CDR2 is FRNRAP. The ends lost 3 bases at V and 8 bases at J; junction bases unmatched: 9. CDR3 region: CASGFGGLGGHEQFF. DNA for the CDR3: TGTGCTAGTGGTTTCGGGGGACTAGGGGGGCATGAGCAGTTCTTC.

The V gene is TRBV30, the J gene TRBJ1-2; 9 positions agree with TRBD1. This CDR3 contains 12 residues. The germline CDR1 and CDR2 sequences are GTSNPN and SVGIG (reference sequence). J was trimmed by 3 bases and V by 8 bases; bases with no gene match: 4. The CDR3 DNA reads as TGTGCCGGGGACAGGGTAGACTATGGCTACACCTTC. Translating it yields CAGDRVDYGYTF.

This chain links TRBV19 with TRBJ2-3, with 9 positions matching TRBD1. Germline CDR1 is LNHDA and CDR2 is SQIVND (reference sequence). This CDR3 has 18 amino acids. The junction had 12 bases not matched to a gene; V was cut back by 1 base and J by 4 bases. CDR3 DNA sequence: TGTGCCAGTAGTATAGCCGCCGGGACAGGGAGGTCGGCAGATACGCAGTATTTT. Amino acids: CASSIAAGTGRSADTQYF.

The J gene is TRBJ2-7, the V gene TRBV11-2; D is perhaps TRBD2 (5 bases). The CDR3 has 16 residues. CDR1 and CDR2 (germline): SGHAT, FQNNGV. V gave up 5 bases and J gave up 6 bases, with 23 bases separating them. CDR3 nucleotide sequence: TGTGCCAGCAGCCCCAGGTATACGACTATTTTTGGCGAGCAGTACTTC. Residues: CASSPRYTTIFGEQYF.

The chain employs TRBV7-9 and TRBJ2-7, with 8 bases matching TRBD1. The CDR3 extends over 15 amino acids. The germline gives CDR1 SEHNR, CDR2 FQNEAQ (reference sequence). The trim removed 2 bases at V and 5 bases at J, leaving 8 bases unmatched. CDR3 residues: CASSLTRTGPHEQYF. CDR3 sequence (DNA): TGTGCCAGCAGCTTAACACGGACAGGGCCCCACGAGCAGTACTTC.

This clone is a singleton in its sample. CDR3 in DNA: TGTGCCAGCATCGGACTAGCGGGTAAGGGGGAGCAGTTCTTC. Encoded protein: CASIGLAGKGEQFF. The V call is TRBV6-5, the J call TRBJ2-1; 11 positions match TRBD2. This CDR3 region has 14 residues. V was pared by 7 bases and J by 10 bases, with 9 bases of the junction left unmatched. The germline V gene encodes CDR1 MNHEY and CDR2 SVGAGI.

The rearrangement links TRBV7-2 to TRBJ2-1; 9 positions agree with TRBD1. This CDR3 comprises 17 residues. Germline trimming cut 5 bases from V and 2 bases from J; bases unmatched to any gene: 10. Germline V lookup: CDR1 SGHTA, CDR2 FQGNSA. For the CDR3, the DNA is TGTGCCAGCAGCCCGGGACAGGGTGTCGGGGCCTACAATGAGCAGTTCTTC. Its protein is CASSPGQGVGAYNEQFF.

The chain combines TRBV6-2 or TRBV6-3 with TRBJ1-2; TRBD1 matches 11 bases. Trimming removed 2 bases from V and 7 bases from J; junction bases left unmatched: 6. This CDR3 comprises 15 residues. Germline loops: CDR1 MNHEY, CDR2 SVGEGT. Written as DNA, the CDR3 is TGTGCCAGCAGTTACCATGGACAGGGGGCTCTTGGCTACACCTTC. Translated, it gives CASSYHGQGALGYTF.

Only one count was recorded for this clone. The chain's CDR3 is CASSQSGRVVGELFF. In nucleotides, the CDR3 is TGTGCCAGCAGCCAATCCGGGAGGGTGGTCGGGGAGCTGTTTTTT. J is TRBJ2-2 and V is TRBV3-1 (or the pseudogene TRBV3-2), with 8 bases identical to TRBD2. The CDR3 runs to 15 residues. The trim removed 2 bases at V and 7 bases at J, leaving 6 bases unmatched. Per germline, CDR1 LGHDT and CDR2 YNNKEL (reference sequence).

The rearrangement links TRBV7-8 to TRBJ1-2, with TRBD1 identical over 10 bases. The CDR3 has 14 amino acids. Germline CDR1 reads SGHVS; CDR2 reads FQNEAQ. Trimming at V came to 5 bases and at J to 4 bases, leaving 4 bases not matched to a gene. The CDR3 region is CASSTDRGAYGYTF. The DNA for the CDR3 is TGTGCCAGCAGCACGGACAGGGGGGCCTATGGCTACACCTTC. Full variable domain (outside the CDR3, taken from reference TRBV7-8 and TRBJ1-2): GAGVSQSPRYKVAKRGQDVALRCDPISGHVSLFWYQQALGQGPEFLTYFQNEAQLDKSGLPSDRFFAERPEGSVSTLKIQRTQQEDSAVYLCASSTDRGAYGYTFGSGTRLTVV.

This clone was seen only a few times. The V call is TRBV7-2, the J call TRBJ1-5; TRBD1 matches at 8 bases. V trimming: 5 bases; J trimming: 1 base; junction bases outside the gene matches: 7. Germline CDR1 and CDR2: SGHTA and FQGNSA. The CDR3 sequence is 16 residues long. The CDR3 DNA sequence: TGTGCCAGCAGCCCTCACGGACAGGGCAGCAATCAGCCCCAGCATTTT. Its protein product is CASSPHGQGSNQPQHF.

The rearrangement joins TRBV28 to TRBJ2-7; weak D call: TRBD1 (6 bases). Germline-derived CDR1 and CDR2 are MDHEN and SYDVKM. Trimming pared 5 bases from V and 6 bases from J, leaving 17 bases between. This CDR3 spans 14 amino acids. DNA of the CDR3: TGTGCCAGCAGTCCAACAGGGTTACGGGGCGAGCAGTACTTC. Its translation: CASSPTGLRGEQYF. Based on the CDR3 plus reference TRBV28 and TRBJ2-7, the full variable domain is DVKVTQSSRYLVKRTGEKVFLECVQDMDHENMFWYRQDPGLGLRLIYFSYDVKMKEKGDIPEGYSVSREKKERFSLILESASTNQTSMYLCASSPTGLRGEQYFGPGTRLTVT.

V gene TRBV10-3 combines with J gene TRBJ1-5, with 10 bases fitting TRBD1. CDR1 and CDR2 (germline): ENHRY, SYGVKD. The V gene end was trimmed by 4 bases and the J gene end by 3 bases; junction bases not matched to a gene: 3. The CDR3 has 15 amino acids. CDR3 amino acids: CAISGGTGDNQPQHF. The CDR3 DNA is TGTGCCATCAGTGGGGGGACAGGGGACAATCAGCCCCAGCATTTT.

The J gene is TRBJ2-2, the V gene TRBV24-1; D is possibly TRBD1 (6 bases). In germline, CDR1 is KGHDR, CDR2 SFDVKD. V lost 3 bases to trimming and J lost 4 bases, with 26 bases between them. This CDR3 has 20 residues. The CDR3 coding sequence is TGTGCCACCAGTGATCCTCCGGGACAAAGTCTCCCGTCGGGCACCGGGGAGCTGTTTTTT. It encodes CATSDPPGQSLPSGTGELFF.

The chain combines TRBV29-1 with TRBJ2-5, with 8 nucleotides matching TRBD2. Germline CDR1 and CDR2: SQVTM and ANQGSEA. The CDR3 contains 15 residues. Trimming removed 6 bases from V and 3 bases from J; junction bases left unmatched: 12. The CDR3 spells CSVPRGAGGEETQYF. CDR3 nucleotide sequence: TGCAGCGTGCCAAGGGGGGCGGGAGGAGAAGAGACCCAGTACTTC.

The CDR3 loop is CAISAAGQNYGYTF. In DNA, the CDR3 is TGTGCCATCAGTGCCGCAGGACAGAATTATGGCTACACCTTC. V is TRBV10-3 and J is TRBJ1-2; perhaps TRBD1 as D (6 bases). Germline CDR1 reads ENHRY; CDR2 reads SYGVKD. V lost 4 bases and J lost 5, with 14 bases in between. CDR3 length: 14 amino acids.

The chain recombines TRBV30 with TRBJ2-3; D is ambiguous. Trimming left V 4 bases short and J 2 bases short, with 7 bases between. The germline CDR1 and CDR2 sequences are GTSNPN and SVGIG (reference sequence). This CDR3 contains 12 residues. The CDR3: CAWTRTTDTQYF. As DNA, the CDR3 is TGTGCCTGGACCAGAACCACAGATACGCAGTATTTT.